This TCR beta chain is from a study of T-cell reconstitution after alpha-beta-depleted transplantation in children. This clonotype was seen repeatedly, ten times or more. Its antigen is as yet unknown. A library of TCRbeta sequences, prepared with unique molecular identifiers, was generated. MiXCR was run by TCRdb on the PCR reads, yielding one entry per CDR3 protein. The sample gives under 70,000 distinct CDR3 sequences, about 11% of which show up once; about 13% is in the top ten. General study points: Some patients' high day-60 TCRbeta diversity was traced to surviving recipient T cells and thymic progenitors. Where alpha-beta T cells came from about two months after transplant was reportedly several hundred expanded graft clones.

The receptor comes from a boy younger than 18 with acute myeloid leukemia, due to receive a stem cell transplant. The sequencing here drew on PBMCs, taken before TCRalphabeta/CD19-depleted stem cell transplant.

The CDR3 is CASSPDLYTDTQYF. The CDR3 nucleotides read TGTGCCAGCAGCCCGGACTTGTACACAGATACGCAGTATTTT. This chain joins TRBV14 and TRBJ2-3; weak D call: TRBD2 (5 bases). Per germline, CDR1 SGHDN and CDR2 FVKESK. The CDR3 length is 14 residues. Trimming left V 4 bases short and J 2 bases short, with 10 bases between.